This section outlines one TCR beta chain sequence together with its context. Antigen: not known. Deletions cut 7 bases from V and 7 bases from J, with 18 bases between. Germline V gene data show CDR1 as SGHNT and CDR2 as YYREEE (reference sequence). This CDR3 has 14 amino acids. Clones were sequenced by immunoSEQ multiplex PCR, and TCRdb holds only the in-frame ones, with some missing. The table shows about 72,000 clones, with about 93% occurring only once. The data were obtained in a study of cytomegalovirus exposure and HLA in healthy donors. Overall study results and limits: Among TCR beta chains, those listed as cytomegalovirus-associated numbered about 160.

The sequenced sample consisted of PBMCs. The sequence was obtained from a woman between 18 and 30 years old in good health and CMV-seropositive. The chain is built from TRBV5-4 and TRBJ2-1; D perhaps matches TRBD2 (6 bases). The CDR3 region has the DNA TGTGCCAGCCGCGGGGTCCTAAGCTCGAATGAGCAGTTCTTC. Translation gives CASRGVLSSNEQFF.